Shown below are 32 T cell receptor beta chains from a single sample sequenced in a study of early T cells in non-severe SARS-CoV-2 infection. TCRdb itself ran the 5' RACE reads through MiXCR, one entry per CDR3 protein. Of 50,000 to 75,000 distinct CDR3 sequences in the sample, more than 10% were seen once. Sequenced material: whole blood, taken at baseline. The source is an adult who was a healthcare worker with PCR-confirmed SARS-CoV-2 infection or an uninfected control (not recorded which). The donor label of this sample is uncertain.

V gene TRBV10-1 combines with J gene TRBJ1-2, with TRBD1 matching over 7 bases. The CDR3 has 13 residues. Germline V gene sequence: CDR1 WNHNN, CDR2 SYGVQD (reference sequence). J was trimmed by 5 bases and V by 6 bases; bases with no gene match: 6. The CDR3 bases are TGCGCCAGCAGACCCGACAGGGTGTATGGCTACACCTTC. Its translation: CASRPDRVYGYTF.

The genes are TRBV5-1 and TRBJ1-4; no clear D gene. The CDR3 spans 14 residues. Germline V gene data show CDR1 as SGHRS and CDR2 as YFSETQ. Trimming left V 0 bases short and J 4 bases short, with 7 bases between. The CDR3 DNA is TGCGCCAGCAGCTTGGAGGACTATAATGAAAAACTGTTTTTT. It yields the protein CASSLEDYNEKLFF.

The table lists this clonotype with a few counts. The J gene is TRBJ2-7, the V gene TRBV25-1, with D maybe TRBD2 (6 bases). This CDR3 is 13 amino acids long. Looked up from germline, CDR1 is MGHDK and CDR2 is SYGVNS. V gave up 2 bases and J gave up 7 bases, with 12 bases separating them. The CDR3 DNA is TGTGCCAGCAGTGAAACTAGCCGGTCGGAGCAGTACGTC. Translated, it gives CASSETSRSEQYV.

This clonotype was found a few times. The chain carries TRBV20-1 and TRBJ1-1; D is undetermined. Germline CDR1 DFQATT, CDR2 SNEGSKA (reference sequence). The CDR3 consists of 12 residues. V lost 2 bases and J lost 1, with 5 bases in between. Here the CDR3 DNA reads TGCAGTGCTAGAAGACAGAACACTGAAGCTTTCTTT. Protein sequence: CSARRQNTEAFF.

In the case of this clonotype: The junction and the germline gene differ at one end; a read error may be behind it. CDR3 nucleotides: TGCGCCAGTAGTGAGTCGAGCTTTAAGGGGCGGAAGACCGGGGAGCTGTTTTTT. It yields the protein CASSESSFKGRKTGELFF. This sequence joins TRBV10-1 and TRBJ2-2; tentative D call: TRBD1 (5 bases). The CDR3 has 18 amino acids. The germline V gene has CDR1 WNHNN and CDR2 SYGVQD (reference sequence).

The chain's CDR3 is CAWSGRVGERQETQYF. The CDR3 nucleotides read TGTGCCTGGAGTGGCCGGGTGGGCGAGAGGCAAGAGACCCAGTACTTC. The rearrangement uses TRBV30 and TRBJ2-5; no clear D gene. In germline, CDR1 is GTSNPN, CDR2 SVGIG (reference sequence). V was trimmed by 1 base and J by 2 bases, leaving 17 bases between them. This CDR3 spans 16 amino acids. The full variable domain, its missing parts supplied by reference TRBV30 and TRBJ2-5, is SQTIHQWPATLVQPVGSPLSLECTVEGTSNPNLYWYRQAAGRGLQLLFYSVGIGQISSEVPQNLSASRPQDRQFILSSKKLLLSDSGFYLCAWSGRVGERQETQYFGPGTRLLVL.

This clonotype was detected a few times. The chain uses TRBV19 and TRBJ2-1; TRBD2 is a possible D gene (7 bases). CDR3 size: 14 residues. V lost 5 bases and J 7 bases, leaving 15 bases between the germline ends. CDR1 LNHDA and CDR2 SQIVND come from the germline V gene (reference sequence). CDR3 protein: CASSLRGAQNEQFF. The CDR3 DNA reads TGTGCCAGTAGTCTACGGGGGGCCCAGAATGAGCAGTTCTTC.

This clonotype came up a few times. The chain carries TRBV4-1 and TRBJ1-2; D call uncertain. CDR3 length equals 13 residues. The germline V gene encodes CDR1 MGHRA and CDR2 YSYEKL. With 1 base removed from V and 8 bases from J, the gap between germline ends came to 11 bases. CDR3 DNA: TGCGCCAGCAGCCAAGTGGGGTTGGGAGGCTACACCTTC. Translating gives CASSQVGLGGYTF.

This clonotype was seen only a few times. In nucleotides, the CDR3 is TGTGCCAGCAGCAAAGTCAGGGACCACTCCTACGAGCAGTACGTC. It translates to CASSKVRDHSYEQYV. The rearrangement uses TRBV21-1 and TRBJ2-7; the table's D gene call, TRBD1, was not cross checked with the DNA. TRBV21-1 is an annotated pseudogene. The CDR3 is 15 amino acids.

In this sample, this clonotype turned up many times. The rearrangement uses TRBV6-6 and TRBJ1-5; 7 bases are shared with TRBD1. With 2 bases clipped from V and 0 bases from J, the junction kept 13 bases outside the gene matches. The V gene's germline CDR1 is MNHNY and CDR2 SVGAGI (reference sequence). The CDR3 totals 19 residues. The CDR3 region has the DNA TGTGCCAGCAGTTACATCCCTGAAGGGGGCTGGAGTAGCAATCAGCCCCAGCATTTT. Protein: CASSYIPEGGWSSNQPQHF.

This clonotype has more than one count but fewer than ten. The chain recombines TRBV7-8 with TRBJ2-7, with D uncertain. CDR1 is SGHVS and CDR2 is FQNEAQ in the germline V gene. The CDR3 covers 15 residues. Trimming took off 1 base at V and 0 bases at J, with 10 bases between the two ends. CDR3 sequence reads: CASSLGSRSSYEQYV. In DNA form, the CDR3 reads TGTGCCAGCAGCTTAGGCTCAAGGAGCTCCTACGAGCAGTACGTC.

This clonotype was seen a few times. This chain uses TRBV7-2 with TRBJ1-1, with D unclear. The germline V and J ends were trimmed by 4 bases and 4 bases, with 16 bases remaining between them. The CDR3 sequence is 15 residues long. Germline loops: CDR1 SGHTA, CDR2 FQGNSA. This CDR3 reads CASSSLRTGGTEAFF. The CDR3 DNA reads as TGTGCCAGCAGCTCCCTTCGAACGGGCGGCACTGAAGCTTTCTTT.

This clonotype was counted between two and nine times. The chain carries TRBV5-5 and TRBJ1-4, with D possibly being TRBD1 (6 bases). The CDR3 contains 16 residues. Per germline, CDR1 SGHKS and CDR2 YYEKEE (reference sequence). The V end lost 4 bases, the J end lost 7 bases, and 20 bases lay between the germline ends. CDR3 sequence: CASSTTGGRLFEKLFF. The CDR3 DNA sequence: TGTGCCAGCAGCACAACCGGGGGGCGCCTTTTTGAAAAACTGTTTTTT.

The V gene is TRBV7-2, the J gene TRBJ1-3; maybe TRBD1 (6 bases). The CDR3 length is 15 residues. The V gene lost 5 bases and the J gene lost 4 bases, with 15 bases spanning the gap. The V gene's germline CDR1 is SGHTA and CDR2 FQGNSA. This CDR3 is CASSQGQLSGNTIYF. The CDR3 nucleotides read TGTGCCAGCAGCCAGGGACAACTCTCGGGAAACACCATATATTTT. Full variable domain (missing parts from reference TRBV7-2 and TRBJ1-3): GAGVSQSPSNKVTEKGKDVELRCDPISGHTALYWYRQSLGQGLEFLIYFQGNSAPDKSGLPSDRFSAERTGGSVSTLTIQRTQQEDSAVYLCASSQGQLSGNTIYFGEGSWLTVV.

V and J are TRBV4-1 and TRBJ1-5; 7 nucleotides line up with TRBD1. Germline CDR1 and CDR2: MGHRA and YSYEKL. The CDR3 covers 15 residues. V lost 2 bases, J lost 3 bases, and 4 bases stayed unmatched. The CDR3 loop reads CASSQPDRANQPQHF. For the CDR3, the DNA is TGCGCCAGCAGCCAACCAGACAGGGCCAATCAGCCCCAGCATTTT.

The chain has TRBV27 and TRBJ2-2; a possible D gene is TRBD1 (5 bases). CDR3 length: 13 residues. Germline CDR1 MNHEY, CDR2 SMNVEV (reference sequence). The germline V and J ends were trimmed by 0 bases and 6 bases, with 5 bases remaining between them. The CDR3 DNA reads TGTGCCAGCAGTTTATCACAGGCCGGGGAGCTGTTTTTT. It translates to CASSLSQAGELFF.

This clonotype was seen at least ten times. The chain is built from TRBV10-2 and TRBJ1-2, with TRBD1 identical over 7 bases. The germline CDR1 and CDR2 sequences are WSHSY and SAAADI. Trimming at V came to 3 bases and at J to 2 bases, leaving 3 bases not matched to a gene. The CDR3 extends over 14 amino acids. The CDR3 region has the DNA TGCGCCAGCAGTGAAGGGACAGCGAACTATGGCTACACCTTC. Translation: CASSEGTANYGYTF.

This clonotype was detected many times. The rearrangement uses TRBV30 and TRBJ2-4, with D tentatively TRBD2 (7 bases). V lost 0 bases to trimming and J lost 7 bases, with 10 bases between them. Germline CDR1 GTSNPN, CDR2 SVGIG (reference sequence). The CDR3 totals 13 residues. The CDR3 DNA is TGTGCCTGGAGTGTCGGGGGGCCGAACATTCAGTACTTC. This codes for CAWSVGGPNIQYF.

The chain couples TRBV9 to TRBJ1-3, with D possibly matching TRBD1 (6 bases). The CDR3 length is 16 residues. V lost 0 bases and J lost 2, with 12 bases in between. The germline V gene encodes CDR1 SGDLS and CDR2 YYNGEE. This CDR3 reads CASSVAPTGTGNTIYF. The CDR3 DNA sequence: TGTGCCAGCAGCGTAGCTCCGACAGGAACTGGAAACACCATATATTTT.

This clonotype was counted only a few times. The chain combines TRBV2 with TRBJ2-7; D is perhaps TRBD1 (6 bases). Germline CDR1 is SNHLY and CDR2 is FYNNEI. The CDR3 runs to 11 residues. Trimming shortened V by 6 bases and J by 3 bases, and 6 bases separated the two germline ends. The CDR3 region is CASRGGYEQYV. The CDR3 DNA follows: TGTGCCAGCAGAGGGGGCTACGAGCAGTACGTC.

This clonotype was detected ten times or more. The chain links TRBV24-1 to TRBJ2-1; D perhaps matches TRBD2 (5 bases). With 5 bases removed from V and 3 bases from J, the gap between germline ends came to 10 bases. CDR1 and CDR2 from the germline V gene are KGHDR and SFDVKD. The CDR3 is 14 residues long. The CDR3 loop is CATSAPGNYNEQFF. CDR3 coding DNA: TGTGCCACCAGTGCGCCGGGGAACTACAATGAGCAGTTCTTC.

The chain couples TRBV7-9 to TRBJ2-7; D tentatively fits TRBD1 or TRBD2 (6 bases each). CDR1 and CDR2 from the germline V gene are SEHNR and FQNEAQ (reference sequence). Trimming took 2 bases from V and 0 from J, leaving 11 bases between them. The CDR3 loop spans 15 amino acids. The CDR3, as DNA: TGTGCCAGCAGCTTATCCGGGGGCCTCTCCTACGAGCAGTACGTC. Its translation: CASSLSGGLSYEQYV.

This clonotype was seen a handful of times. The chain uses TRBV3-1 and TRBJ1-2, with 10 bases matching TRBD1. CDR1 and CDR2 from the germline V gene are LGHDT and YNNKEL (reference sequence). There are 14 residues in the CDR3. V shed 4 bases and J 8 bases; nucleotides not matched to a gene: 7. CDR3: CASSPRDRGRGYTF. CDR3 sequence (DNA): TGTGCCAGCAGCCCCCGGGACAGGGGCCGAGGCTACACCTTC.

This clonotype was observed at least ten times. The chain links TRBV29-1 to TRBJ2-3; maybe TRBD1 (5 bases). CDR1 and CDR2 from the germline V gene are SQVTM and ANQGSEA. Trimming took off 2 bases at V and 3 bases at J, with 9 bases between the two ends. The CDR3 sequence is 13 residues long. The CDR3 sequence: CSVETAGTDTQYF. The CDR3 nucleotides are TGCAGCGTTGAAACTGCAGGGACAGATACGCAGTATTTT.

There are many counts of this clonotype. The rearrangement uses TRBV6-1 and TRBJ2-1, with TRBD2 matching 14 bases. In germline, CDR1 is MNHNS, CDR2 SASEGT. The CDR3 spans 17 residues. Unmatched junction bases numbered 11, after V lost 4 bases and J lost 9 bases. The CDR3 is CASSVTRGLAGVIEQFF. The CDR3 DNA follows: TGTGCCAGCAGTGTCACCAGGGGACTAGCGGGGGTTATTGAGCAGTTCTTC.

This clonotype was detected many times. This chain joins TRBV29-1 and TRBJ1-1; 8 bases align to TRBD1. Germline V gene lookup returns CDR1 SQVTM and CDR2 ANQGSEA. With 6 bases clipped from V and 5 bases from J, the junction kept 5 bases outside the gene matches. The CDR3 totals 12 residues. CDR3: CSVGQGSTEAFF. CDR3 DNA sequence: TGCAGCGTAGGACAGGGAAGTACTGAAGCTTTCTTT. Filled out from reference TRBV29-1 and TRBJ1-1, the complete variable domain reads SAVISQKPSRDICQRGTSLTIQCQVDSQVTMMFWYRQQPGQSLTLIATANQGSEATYESGFVIDKFPISRPNLTFSTLTVSNMSPEDSSIYLCSVGQGSTEAFFGQGTRLTVV.

This clonotype occurred a few times. The chain couples TRBV29-1 to TRBJ2-5; tentative D call: TRBD1 (5 bases). The V and J ends lost 6 bases and 7 bases respectively, with 18 bases between them. This CDR3 contains 13 residues. Germline V lookup: CDR1 SQVTM, CDR2 ANQGSEA. The CDR3 sequence is CSVTWLGRRTQYF. The CDR3 DNA sequence: TGCAGCGTAACATGGTTGGGGCGCAGGACCCAGTACTTC.

There are many counts of this clonotype. The genes are TRBV25-1 and TRBJ2-3; 7 nucleotides match TRBD1. The J segment lost 1 base and the V segment lost 2 bases, leaving 3 bases of the junction unmatched. Germline V gives CDR1 MGHDK, CDR2 SYGVNS. The CDR3 contains 15 residues. The CDR3 here is CASSELGTGTDTQYF. The DNA of the CDR3 is TGTGCCAGCAGTGAACTAGGGACAGGCACAGATACGCAGTATTTT.

This clonotype was detected only a few times. This rearrangement joins TRBV3-1 to TRBJ2-1; D unresolved. Germline V CDR1 and CDR2: LGHDT, YNNKEL (reference sequence). This CDR3 is 12 amino acids long. V was shortened by 1 base and J by 8 bases, with 6 bases between the two germline ends. The CDR3 sequence: CASSQVSYEQFF. The CDR3 DNA reads TGTGCCAGCAGCCAAGTGAGCTATGAGCAGTTCTTC.

In this sample, this clonotype turned up a few times. The V and J genes are TRBV12-3 or TRBV12-4 and TRBJ1-4, with D possibly TRBD1 on 6 matching bases. V lost 3 bases and J 8 bases, leaving 13 bases between the germline ends. The CDR3 is 14 residues long. The CDR3 region is CASSLGRGTEKLFF. CDR3 coding DNA: TGTGCCAGCAGTTTGGGCAGAGGGACAGAAAAACTGTTTTTT.

The rearrangement uses TRBV7-6 and TRBJ2-7; D unresolved. The CDR3 runs to 15 residues. Deletions cut 5 bases from V and 4 bases from J, with 18 bases between. Germline V lookup: CDR1 SGHVS, CDR2 FNYEAQ. The CDR3 bases are TGTGCCAGCAGCCTAGGGTCAGGCAGGCAATACGAGCAGTACGTC. It translates to CASSLGSGRQYEQYV.

This clonotype was detected a few times. The chain is built from TRBV19 and TRBJ2-3; D not resolved. This CDR3 is 14 amino acids long. Trimming left V 7 bases short and J 2 bases short, with 13 bases between. CDR1 is LNHDA and CDR2 is SQIVND in the germline V gene (reference sequence). The CDR3 loop is CASTPRAATDTQYF. As DNA, the CDR3 is TGTGCCAGTACCCCAAGGGCAGCCACAGATACGCAGTATTTT.